This TCR beta chain was sequenced in a study of cytomegalovirus exposure and HLA in healthy donors. Background on the study: Unique TCR beta sequences numbering fewer than 130 million came from roughly 180 million T cells in an earlier analysis. Study outcomes and limitations: In a later analysis, compared with equally common non-associated chains, HLA-associated beta chains were more expanded. Later on, an analysis showed TCR association rates differing by HLA locus, with DRB1 the most and HLA-C the fewest.

The primer mix had 60 Vbeta and 13 Jbeta primers. TCRdb's copy holds only in-frame clones and misses some; the assay was immunoSEQ multiplex PCR. Of 120,000 to 150,000 clones listed, around 80% are singletons. Details on this clone: No antigen is known for it.

The material sequenced was PBMCs. This sequence originates from a female donor in good health and CMV-seronegative.

In DNA, the CDR3 is TGTGCCAGCAGTGCGGGACAGGGGGATCAGCCCCAGCATTTT. This translates into CASSAGQGDQPQHF. The chain couples TRBV2 to TRBJ1-5; 11 bases fit TRBD1. CDR3 length equals 14 residues. With 4 bases clipped from V and 5 bases from J, the junction kept 1 base outside the gene matches. Germline assignment: CDR1 SNHLY and CDR2 FYNNEI.